A few counts support the clone carrying this T cell receptor (beta chain). The data were obtained in a study of blood T cell repertoires in COVID-19. Study at large: COVID-19 samples from acute and convalescent phases originated in the United States, Italy and Spain.

Individuals aged roughly 18 to 95 years were recruited from about two dozen US areas. The CDR3 sequence is 15 residues long. CDR1 is LNHDA and CDR2 is SQIVND in the germline V gene (reference sequence). Trimming took 5 bases from V and 2 from J, leaving 13 bases between them. Per the authors' pipeline: Reference gene primer amplification gave estimated nucleated cell counts. Libraries were prepared by immunoSEQ multiplex PCR; TCRdb keeps only in-frame clonotypes and omits some of them. V and J calls and clone size follow that table, whereas D and trimming were derived from the DNA. The table lists 200,000 to 250,000 clones, 81% of them singletons.

The chain combines TRBV19 with TRBJ2-1; D is undetermined. The TCR was taken from a woman aged 45-65 years with acute COVID-19. The sequenced sample was PBMCs or T cells enriched from blood (not recorded which). This chain's CDR3 is CASSSDGLTYNEQFF. CDR3 coding DNA: TGTGCCAGTAGTTCCGACGGGTTGACCTACAATGAGCAGTTCTTC.